The entry below describes one T cell receptor beta chain. Its antigen is still unknown. From germline, CDR1 is SEHNR and CDR2 FQNEAQ (reference sequence). Trimming removed 1 base from V and 0 bases from J, with 12 bases in between. The CDR3 totals 16 residues. The data stem from a study of T-cell reconstitution after alpha-beta-depleted transplantation in children. Notes on the study in general: T-cell counts and diversity at one year following transplant were attributed mainly to newly produced T cells. Reports say that about two months after transplant, the alpha-beta T cells came out of several hundred graft clones that had expanded. For some patients, TCRbeta diversity was high at day 60 because of recipient T cells and thymic progenitors that survived.

Unique molecular identifiers were incorporated into the prepared TCRbeta library. TCRdb recomputed calls from the PCR reads with MiXCR, one row per CDR3 protein. The top ten hold about 28% of the sample, which has about 980,000 distinct CDR3 sequences, around 30% seen once. The origin of this receptor is a boy under two years old who had a stem cell transplant for SCID, so the T cells may come from the graft donor. The J gene is TRBJ1-2, the V gene TRBV7-9; D not certain. This sample comprised PBMCs, mostly from graft donor cells, obtained 360 days after TCRalphabeta/CD19-depleted stem cell transplant. The CDR3: CASSLGGVGANYGYTF. The CDR3 DNA sequence: TGTGCCAGCAGCTTAGGTGGCGTCGGAGCTAACTATGGCTACACCTTC.